This TCR beta chain was retrieved from a study of blood T cell repertoires in COVID-19. V lost 4 bases to trimming and J lost 2 bases, with 3 bases between them. The CDR3 covers 11 residues. Germline assignment: CDR1 SGHRS and CDR2 YFSETQ. Profiled with immunoSEQ multiplex PCR; TCRdb holds only in-frame clones, not every one. The table lists roughly 60,000 clones, about 83% of them singletons. The chain carries TRBV5-1 and TRBJ2-5; D remains unclear. The specimen sequenced was peripheral blood. This receptor was identified in a woman of 80 years or more with acute or convalescent COVID-19. CDR3 residues: CASSLQETQYF. CDR3 nucleotide sequence: TGCGCCAGCAGCCTACAAGAGACCCAGTACTTC.